This T cell receptor (beta chain) is from a study of shared clonotypes between healthy human individuals. Note on this clone: Its antigen remains unidentified.

The CDR3 runs to 12 residues. V lost 6 bases and J lost 10; bases outside the gene matches: 4. Germline V lookup: CDR1 MNHEY, CDR2 SVGAGI. Method: immunoSEQ multiplex PCR; TCRdb's copy keeps in-frame clones and lacks some. The profile shows 2 million to 2.5 million clones, around 93% of them singletons. The study drew all its donors from Caucasian adults living in Nashville, Tennessee. Memory CD4+ cells were the fraction left after CD45RA+ naive selection. Broader study findings: Memory subsets generally showed smaller estimated richness than naive subsets did.

The source of this sequence is a man aged 18 to 35 in good health. Some clones in this sample may be carry-over from other donors' samples. The rearrangement uses TRBV6-5 and TRBJ1-5; 9 nucleotides align to TRBD1. Specimen: naive CD4+ T cells from PBMCs. Regarding subset: CD45RA+ positively selected. The CDR3 DNA is TGTGCCAGCAGACAGGGGGCTCGACCCCAGCATTTT. Residues: CASRQGARPQHF.